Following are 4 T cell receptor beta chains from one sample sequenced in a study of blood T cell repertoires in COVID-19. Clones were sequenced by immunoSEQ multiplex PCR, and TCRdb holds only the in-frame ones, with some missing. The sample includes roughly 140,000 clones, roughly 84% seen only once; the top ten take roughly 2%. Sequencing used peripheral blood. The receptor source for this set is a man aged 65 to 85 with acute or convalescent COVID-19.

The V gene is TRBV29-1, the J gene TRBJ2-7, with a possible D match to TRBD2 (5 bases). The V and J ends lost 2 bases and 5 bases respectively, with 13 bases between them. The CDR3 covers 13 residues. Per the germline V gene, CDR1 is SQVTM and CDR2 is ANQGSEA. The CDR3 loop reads CSVEQTSGDEQYF. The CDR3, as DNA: TGCAGCGTTGAACAGACAAGCGGCGACGAGCAGTACTTC.

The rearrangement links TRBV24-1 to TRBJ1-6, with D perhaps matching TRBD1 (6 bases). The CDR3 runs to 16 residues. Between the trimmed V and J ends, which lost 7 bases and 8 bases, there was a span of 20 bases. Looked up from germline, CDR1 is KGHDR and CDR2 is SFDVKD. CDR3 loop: CATRAQEWTADSPLHF. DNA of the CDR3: TGTGCCACCAGAGCACAAGAATGGACAGCGGATTCACCCCTCCACTTT.

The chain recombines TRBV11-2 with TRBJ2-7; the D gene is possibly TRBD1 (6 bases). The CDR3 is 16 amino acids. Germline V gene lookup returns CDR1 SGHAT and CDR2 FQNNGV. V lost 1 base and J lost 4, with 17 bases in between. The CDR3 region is CASSLVSGHRRYEQYF. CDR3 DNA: TGTGCCAGCAGCTTAGTCTCGGGACACCGGCGGTACGAGCAGTACTTC.

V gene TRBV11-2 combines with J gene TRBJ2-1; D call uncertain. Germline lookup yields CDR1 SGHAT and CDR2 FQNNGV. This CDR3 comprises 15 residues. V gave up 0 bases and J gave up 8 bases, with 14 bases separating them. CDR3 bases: TGTGCCAGCAGCTTAGATCTGGCTAGAGGCGATGAGCAGTTCTTC. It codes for CASSLDLARGDEQFF.